Shown below are 20 T cell receptor beta chains from a single sample sequenced in a study of CD8 T cells in Susac syndrome. A quantity of about 0.5 to 1 ug RNA underwent reverse transcription using random hexamers. TCRdb reanalysed the immunoSEQ multiplex PCR reads using MiXCR and keeps one entry per CDR3 protein. The table shows 25,000 to 30,000 distinct CDR3 sequences, with 94% occurring only once. Source material: CD8+ T cells from PBMCs. These receptors came from a human donor in good health.

The chain joins TRBV7-9 to TRBJ1-2; 10 bases match TRBD1. The length of the CDR3 is 15 residues. CDR1 is SEHNR, CDR2 FQNEAQ, per germline (reference sequence). V dropped 5 bases and J dropped 2; count of bases not matched to a gene: 5. The CDR3: CASSQDRGQNYGYTF. CDR3 DNA sequence: TGTGCCAGCAGCCAAGACAGGGGGCAGAACTATGGCTACACCTTC. Together with reference TRBV7-9 and TRBJ1-2, the CDR3 gives the full variable domain: DTGVSQNPRHKITKRGQNVTFRCDPISEHNRLYWYRQTLGQGPEFLTYFQNEAQLEKSRLLSDRFSAERPKGSFSTLEIQRTEQGDSAMYLCASSQDRGQNYGYTFGSGTRLTVV.

The chain combines TRBV6-4 with TRBJ2-1, with 11 bases aligning to TRBD2. V trimming: 5 bases; J trimming: 3 bases; junction bases outside the gene matches: 3. This CDR3 comprises 15 residues. In germline, CDR1 is MRHNA, CDR2 SNTAGT. CDR3 protein: CASSLAGGLYNEQFF. The CDR3, as DNA: TGTGCCAGCAGTCTAGCGGGGGGACTCTACAATGAGCAGTTCTTC.

The chain uses TRBV9 and TRBJ2-7, with 8 nucleotides matching TRBD1. V trimming: 0 bases; J trimming: 3 bases; junction bases outside the gene matches: 5. The CDR3 has 15 residues. Germline lookup yields CDR1 SGDLS and CDR2 YYNGEE. The CDR3 DNA follows: TGTGCCAGCAGCGTAGCTGACAGGGGAGGCTACGAGCAGTACTTC. It codes for CASSVADRGGYEQYF.

The V and J genes are TRBV11-2 and TRBJ1-1; TRBD1 is a possible D gene (5 bases). Germline V gives CDR1 SGHAT, CDR2 FQNNGV. The V end was cut by 1 base, the J end by 3 bases, with 12 bases between. This CDR3 is built from 15 residues. The CDR3 DNA reads TGTGCCAGCAGCTTAGGAACCAGGGTGGACACTGAAGCTTTCTTT. Residues: CASSLGTRVDTEAFF.

V usage is TRBV9 and J usage is TRBJ2-3; tentatively, D is TRBD1 (6 bases). The CDR3 length is 16 residues. In germline, CDR1 is SGDLS, CDR2 YYNGEE. Deletions cut 5 bases from V and 0 bases from J, with 16 bases between. CDR3 in DNA: TGTGCCAGCAGTAAGGAACAGGGTCGAAGCACAGATACGCAGTATTTT. This sequence encodes CASSKEQGRSTDTQYF.

The genes are TRBV12-3 or TRBV12-4 and TRBJ2-2; either TRBD1 or TRBD2 may supply D (5 bases each). The CDR3 spans 14 residues. V dropped 7 bases and J dropped 6 bases, with 15 bases sitting between them. The chain's CDR3 is CASISSGQSGELFF. DNA for the CDR3: TGTGCCAGCATTTCCTCGGGGCAATCCGGGGAGCTGTTTTTT.

The chain joins TRBV29-1 to TRBJ1-2, with D possibly matching TRBD1 (5 bases). Germline V gene lookup returns CDR1 SQVTM and CDR2 ANQGSEA. Trimming pared 3 bases from V and 8 bases from J, leaving 10 bases between. This CDR3 has 11 residues. The CDR3 DNA reads as TGCAGCGTTGACAGGGCCCCGGGCTACACCTTC. Protein product: CSVDRAPGYTF.

The chain has TRBV27 and TRBJ2-7; D unclear. CDR3 length: 13 amino acids. V shed 5 bases and J shed 3 bases, with 11 bases lying between them. Germline V gene lookup returns CDR1 MNHEY and CDR2 SMNVEV (reference sequence). The CDR3 region is CASSQSIDYEQYF. CDR3 nucleotide sequence: TGTGCCAGCAGTCAATCGATCGACTACGAGCAGTACTTC.

The chain carries TRBV9 and TRBJ2-7, with TRBD1 identical over 8 bases. Germline CDR1 reads SGDLS; CDR2 reads YYNGEE. J was trimmed by 3 bases and V by 2 bases; bases with no gene match: 4. CDR3 length equals 14 residues. CDR3 in amino acids: CASSVGQGDYEQYF. As DNA, the CDR3 is TGTGCCAGCAGCGTCGGACAGGGAGACTACGAGCAGTACTTC.

J is TRBJ1-3 and V is TRBV9; no definite D call. CDR1 is SGDLS and CDR2 is YYNGEE in the germline V gene. V was trimmed by 3 bases and J by 0 bases, leaving 13 bases between them. CDR3 length: 16 amino acids. CDR3 sequence (DNA): TGTGCCAGCAGCGCCCGGGAACCCGTCTCTGGAAACACCATATATTTT. Its translation: CASSAREPVSGNTIYF.

The chain links TRBV29-1 to TRBJ1-2, with no clear D. Germline CDR1 SQVTM, CDR2 ANQGSEA. The CDR3 length is 13 residues. Trimming pared 1 base from V and 5 bases from J, leaving 11 bases between. This CDR3 reads CSVEATVGYGYTF. The DNA for the CDR3 is TGCAGCGTTGAAGCTACAGTGGGATATGGCTACACCTTC. The full variable domain, rest sourced from reference TRBV29-1 and TRBJ1-2, is SAVISQKPSRDICQRGTSLTIQCQVDSQVTMMFWYRQQPGQSLTLIATANQGSEATYESGFVIDKFPISRPNLTFSTLTVSNMSPEDSSIYLCSVEATVGYGYTFGSGTRLTVV.

This chain links TRBV20-1 with TRBJ1-6; D is undetermined. Germline V gene sequence: CDR1 DFQATT, CDR2 SNEGSKA (reference sequence). CDR3 size: 17 residues. The ends were cut back, 0 bases at V and 7 bases at J, with 19 bases in the middle. The CDR3 here is CSAREDWGMKRNSPLHF. CDR3 in DNA: TGCAGTGCTAGAGAGGACTGGGGAATGAAACGAAATTCACCCCTCCACTTT.

The chain has TRBV11-3 and TRBJ2-7; D unclear. This CDR3 is built from 15 residues. The V end was cut by 1 base, the J end by 2 bases, with 12 bases between. The germline CDR1 and CDR2 sequences are SGHNT and YENEEA. CDR3 in amino acids: CASSLGPEPPYEQYF. The CDR3 DNA reads as TGTGCCAGCAGCTTAGGACCAGAGCCACCCTACGAGCAGTACTTC.

The chain combines TRBV7-9 with TRBJ2-5; unclear D gene. The CDR3 loop spans 13 amino acids. Trimming pared 2 bases from V and 7 bases from J, leaving 11 bases between. Germline CDR1 reads SEHNR; CDR2 reads FQNEAQ (reference sequence). CDR3 bases: TGTGCCAGCAGCTTATGGGAAGATGGGACCCAGTACTTC. Residues: CASSLWEDGTQYF. The variable domain in full, with the rest retrieved from reference TRBV7-9 and TRBJ2-5, is DTGVSQNPRHKITKRGQNVTFRCDPISEHNRLYWYRQTLGQGPEFLTYFQNEAQLEKSRLLSDRFSAERPKGSFSTLEIQRTEQGDSAMYLCASSLWEDGTQYFGPGTRLLVL.

V usage is TRBV6-2 or TRBV6-3 and J usage is TRBJ1-1, with D possibly matching TRBD1 (6 bases). The CDR3 totals 15 residues. V was trimmed by 4 bases and J by 3 bases, leaving 15 bases between them. CDR1 and CDR2 (germline): MNHEY, SVGEGT. The CDR3 bases are TGTGCCAGCAGTTCCCCGGGACACCCGTACACTGAAGCTTTCTTT. Amino acid sequence: CASSSPGHPYTEAFF.

V and J are TRBV5-5 and TRBJ2-7; D uncertain. This CDR3 comprises 13 residues. V was shortened by 0 bases and J by 3 bases, with 7 bases between the two germline ends. The germline V gene encodes CDR1 SGHKS and CDR2 YYEKEE (reference sequence). The CDR3 loop is CASSLEVVYEQYF. As DNA, the CDR3 is TGTGCCAGCAGCTTGGAGGTTGTCTACGAGCAGTACTTC.

This clonotype has a single count. The chain uses TRBV27 and TRBJ1-1, with D unclear. Trimming removed 1 base from V and 10 bases from J, with 19 bases in between. Germline values: CDR1 MNHEY, CDR2 SMNVEV (reference sequence). The CDR3 runs to 15 residues. The CDR3 sequence is CASSLLGRPTDAAFF. For the CDR3, the DNA is TGTGCCAGCAGTTTATTGGGCAGACCCACTGATGCAGCTTTCTTT.

This chain joins TRBV7-2 and TRBJ2-3; 12 nucleotides align to TRBD2. V shed 3 bases, J shed 5 bases, and the junction held 9 bases outside the gene matches. CDR1 and CDR2 (germline): SGHTA, FQGNSA. There are 17 residues in the CDR3. CDR3 sequence: CASSFPGLAGLRDTQYF. CDR3 bases: TGTGCCAGCAGCTTCCCGGGACTAGCGGGCTTAAGAGATACGCAGTATTTT.

This sequence joins TRBV4-3 and TRBJ2-2, with D possibly matching TRBD2 (6 bases). The CDR3 runs 18 residues. With 5 bases removed from V and 6 bases from J, the gap between germline ends came to 25 bases. The germline V gene encodes CDR1 LGHNA and CDR2 YSLEER. The CDR3 region is CASSKARRQGGRSGELFF. The CDR3 coding sequence is TGCGCCAGCAGCAAAGCACGTAGGCAGGGAGGAAGGTCCGGGGAGCTGTTTTTT.

A remark on this clonotype: One end of the junction does not line up with germline, which may come from a read error. Here the CDR3 DNA reads TGTGCCAGCAGTGCCTCTGCAGGGGGACGAGGGGACTTC. Translated: CASSASAGGRGDF. This chain joins TRBV12-3 or TRBV12-4 and TRBJ2-7; 7 bases fit TRBD1. This CDR3 spans 13 amino acids.